This passage covers 6 T cell receptor beta chains from one sample sequenced in a study of shared clonotypes between healthy human individuals. Some clones are missing from TCRdb's copy, which holds only in-frame ones; the method was immunoSEQ multiplex PCR. This table holds 950,000 to 1,100,000 clones, around 76% found once. Sequences were obtained from memory CD4+ T cells sorted from blood. Subset defined: CD45RA-negative fraction. Receptors originate from a man younger than 30 in good health.

Worth noting for this clone: The sample carries other DNA sequences with the same CDR3. The rearrangement uses TRBV10-3 and TRBJ1-5; no definite D call. Germline V gene sequence: CDR1 ENHRY, CDR2 SYGVKD. This CDR3 has 12 residues. V was cut by 3 bases and J by 1 base, with 1 base left in between. CDR3 loop: CAISDSNQPQHF. The CDR3 DNA reads as TGTGCCATCAGTGACAGCAATCAGCCCCAGCATTTT.

With regard to this clone: Additional DNA sequences in this sample encode the identical CDR3. The chain links TRBV19 to TRBJ2-5, with TRBD2 identical over 12 bases. Germline CDR1 LNHDA, CDR2 SQIVND (reference sequence). V lost 5 bases, J lost 4 bases, and 5 bases stayed unmatched. The CDR3 has 15 residues. The CDR3 here is CASSGRLAGVETQYF. DNA for the CDR3: TGTGCCAGTAGTGGACGACTAGCGGGAGTAGAGACCCAGTACTTC.

V and J are TRBV9 and TRBJ2-7; TRBD2 aligns across 8 bases. This CDR3 is built from 14 residues. Germline CDR1 is SGDLS and CDR2 is YYNGEE. V dropped 0 bases and J dropped 6; count of bases not matched to a gene: 5. DNA of the CDR3: TGTGCCAGCAGCGTAGAGGCAGCGGGGGCCGAGCAGTACTTC. Protein product: CASSVEAAGAEQYF.

In the case of this clone: Other nucleotide sequences in the sample specify the same CDR3. The chain combines TRBV10-3 with TRBJ2-7, with 9 bases matching TRBD2. This CDR3 contains 16 residues. CDR1 is ENHRY, CDR2 SYGVKD, per germline. Unmatched junction bases numbered 4, after V lost 0 bases and J lost 1 base. The CDR3 bases are TGTGCCATCAGTGAGTCTGGTCTAGCGGGATCCTACGAGCAGTACTTC. It translates to CAISESGLAGSYEQYF.

This clone was detected only a few times. The chain has TRBV2 and TRBJ1-1; 8 bases are a match to TRBD1. The CDR3 length is 14 residues. In germline, CDR1 is SNHLY, CDR2 FYNNEI. The V gene end was trimmed by 5 bases and the J gene end by 4 bases; junction bases not matched to a gene: 6. The chain's CDR3 is CASSPQGAVTEAFF. The CDR3 nucleotides read TGTGCCAGCAGTCCCCAGGGGGCAGTCACTGAAGCTTTCTTT.

The chain has TRBV5-8 and TRBJ2-3; 8 bases match TRBD2. The CDR3 loop spans 16 amino acids. CDR1 is SGHTS, CDR2 YDEGEE, per germline. J gave up 2 bases and V 0 bases, and 5 bases lay outside the gene matches. This chain's CDR3 is CASSLGTSGYTDTQYF. The CDR3 region has the DNA TGTGCCAGCAGCTTGGGTACTAGCGGCTACACAGATACGCAGTATTTT.